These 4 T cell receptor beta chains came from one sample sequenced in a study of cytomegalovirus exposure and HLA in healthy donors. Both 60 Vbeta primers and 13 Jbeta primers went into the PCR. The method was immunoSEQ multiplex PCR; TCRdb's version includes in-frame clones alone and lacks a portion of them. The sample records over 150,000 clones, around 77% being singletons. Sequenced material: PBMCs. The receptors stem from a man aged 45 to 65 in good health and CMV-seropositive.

In DNA form, the CDR3 reads TGTGCCAGTAGTGCCTTAGCTACGGATGAGCAGTTCTTC. Encoded protein: CASSALATDEQFF. J is TRBJ2-1 and V is TRBV19, with unresolved D. Per germline, CDR1 LNHDA and CDR2 SQIVND (reference sequence). The V end was cut by 5 bases, the J end by 8 bases, with 13 bases between. CDR3 size: 13 residues. Combining the CDR3 with reference TRBV19 and TRBJ2-1 gives the whole variable domain DGGITQSPKYLFRKEGQNVTLSCEQNLNHDAMYWYRQDPGQGLRLIYYSQIVNDFQKGDIAEGYSVSREKKESFPLTVTSAQKNPTAFYLCASSALATDEQFFGPGTRLTVL.

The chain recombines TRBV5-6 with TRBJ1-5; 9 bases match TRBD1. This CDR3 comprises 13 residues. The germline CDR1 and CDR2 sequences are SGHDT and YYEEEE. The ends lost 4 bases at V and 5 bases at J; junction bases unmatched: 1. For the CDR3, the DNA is TGTGCCAGCAGCCGGACAGGGGATCAGCCCCAGCATTTT. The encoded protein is CASSRTGDQPQHF.

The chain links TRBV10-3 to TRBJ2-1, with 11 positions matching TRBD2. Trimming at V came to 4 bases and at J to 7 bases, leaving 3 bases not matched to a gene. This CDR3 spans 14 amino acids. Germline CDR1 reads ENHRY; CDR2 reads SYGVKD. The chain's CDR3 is CAISVSGGVNEQFF. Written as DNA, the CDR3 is TGTGCCATCAGTGTTAGCGGGGGGGTAAATGAGCAGTTCTTC.

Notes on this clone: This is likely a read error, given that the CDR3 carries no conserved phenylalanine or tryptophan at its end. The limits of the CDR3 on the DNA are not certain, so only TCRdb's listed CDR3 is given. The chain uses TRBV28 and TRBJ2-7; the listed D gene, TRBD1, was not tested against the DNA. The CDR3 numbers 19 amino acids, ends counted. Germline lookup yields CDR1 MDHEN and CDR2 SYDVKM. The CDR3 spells CASSPRDRTEEQGGAVSPL.